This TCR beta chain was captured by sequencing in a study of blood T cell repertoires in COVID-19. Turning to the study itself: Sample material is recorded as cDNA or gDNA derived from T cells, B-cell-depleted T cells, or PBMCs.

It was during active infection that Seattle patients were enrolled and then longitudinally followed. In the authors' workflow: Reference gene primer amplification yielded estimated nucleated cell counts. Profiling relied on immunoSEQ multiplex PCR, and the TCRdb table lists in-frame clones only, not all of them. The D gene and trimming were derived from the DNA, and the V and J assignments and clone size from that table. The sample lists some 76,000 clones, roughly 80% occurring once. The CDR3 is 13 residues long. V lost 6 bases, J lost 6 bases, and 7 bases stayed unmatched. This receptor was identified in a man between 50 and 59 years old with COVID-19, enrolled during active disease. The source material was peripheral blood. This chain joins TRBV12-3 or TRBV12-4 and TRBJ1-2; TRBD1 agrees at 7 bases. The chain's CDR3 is CASRIAGGNGYTF. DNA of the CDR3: TGTGCCAGCAGGATAGCAGGGGGGAATGGCTACACCTTC.